Each of the 5 T cell receptor beta chains below was sequenced from the same sample in a study of blood T cell repertoires in COVID-19. Profiling relied on immunoSEQ multiplex PCR, and the TCRdb table lists in-frame clones only, not all of them. This sample carries around 84,000 clones, around 80% of them seen once, and the ten largest clones take around 39%. Sample: peripheral blood. Every receptor here comes from an elderly man with active or convalescent COVID-19.

The chain has TRBV2 and TRBJ1-5, with 9 bases that match TRBD1. CDR1 and CDR2 (germline): SNHLY, FYNNEI. V was pared by 4 bases and J by 7 bases, with 2 bases of the junction left unmatched. CDR3 length: 13 amino acids. The CDR3 bases are TGTGCCAGCAGTGGGACAGGGGAACAGCCCCAGCATTTT. Translation gives CASSGTGEQPQHF.

J is TRBJ2-2 and V is TRBV19, with 8 positions matching TRBD1. After removal of 6 bases from V and 5 bases from J, the junction contained 5 bases not matched to a gene. The length of the CDR3 is 14 residues. Germline CDR1 and CDR2: LNHDA and SQIVND (reference sequence). CDR3 in DNA: TGTGCCAGTAGGGGACAGGATCGTACCGGGGAGCTGTTTTTT. It specifies CASRGQDRTGELFF.

The chain combines TRBV9 with TRBJ1-5; TRBD1 agrees at 8 bases. Germline-derived CDR1 and CDR2 are SGDLS and YYNGEE. V was pared by 0 bases and J by 9 bases, with 5 bases of the junction left unmatched. The CDR3 contains 14 residues. The CDR3 nucleotides read TGTGCCAGCAGCGTAGGGGGACAGGATGGGCCCCAGCATTTT. It specifies CASSVGGQDGPQHF.

This rearrangement joins TRBV27 to TRBJ2-7; D might be TRBD1 (6 bases). The CDR3 contains 14 residues. Trimming stripped 6 bases from V and 6 bases from J, with 18 bases between. CDR1 and CDR2 (germline): MNHEY, SMNVEV (reference sequence). The CDR3 DNA is TGTGCCAGCAGCCTGGGTGGCCTCAGGGGCGAGCAGTACTTC. Residues: CASSLGGLRGEQYF.

The chain uses TRBV28 and TRBJ1-5, with no clear D. The CDR3 has 14 residues. V shed 7 bases and J shed 7 bases, with 17 bases lying between them. Germline CDR1 is MDHEN and CDR2 is SYDVKM. The CDR3 bases are TGTGCCAGCACCCGGCGAGGAATGGTGCAGCCCCAGCATTTT. Its protein product is CASTRRGMVQPQHF.